This TCR beta chain was profiled in a study of OX40 agonist ivuxolimab in advanced cancers. Study-level background: Earlier anti-PD-1, anti-PD-L1 or anti-CTLA-4 therapy was permitted; roughly 40% had received some.

Trimming at V came to 2 bases and at J to 9 bases, leaving 13 bases not matched to a gene. Germline V gene sequence: CDR1 SGHAT, CDR2 FQNNGV. This CDR3 has 16 residues. Cycle 7 day 1, cycle 4 day 1, and baseline were the timepoints at which blood was sampled. Some clones are missing from TCRdb's copy, which holds only in-frame ones; the method was immunoSEQ multiplex PCR. The sample consists of about 21,000 clones, around 83% of them appearing once. V is TRBV11-2 and J is TRBJ2-1, with 7 positions matching TRBD2. The material was CD4+ or CD8+ T cells sorted from blood, obtained in a trial of the OX40 agonist ivuxolimab. The clonotype was recovered from an adult with an advanced solid tumor such as melanoma, head and neck, liver or kidney cancer. CDR3 protein: CASSLLEAGVNVEQFF. The CDR3 DNA reads TGTGCCAGCAGCTTATTGGAGGCGGGGGTAAATGTTGAGCAGTTCTTC.